The 21 T cell receptor beta chains presented below share a single source sample, sequenced in a study of molecular identifiers for immune sequencing clone quantification. TCRdb reanalysed the PCR reads using MiXCR and keeps one entry per CDR3 protein. The sample records some 35,000 distinct CDR3 sequences, 15% to 20% being singletons. Specimen: naive CD8+ T cells from blood, with Jurkat cell RNA spiked in. Subset defined: FACS-sorted CD8+CD4-CCR7+CD45RA+ naive T cells. The source of these receptors is a human donor in good health. Some libraries in this study had Jurkat cell RNA spiked in.

To note about this clonotype: At one boundary the junction diverges from the germline segment, which might be a read error. The chain couples TRBV20-1 to TRBJ2-5, with D perhaps TRBD2 (5 bases). The germline CDR1 and CDR2 sequences are DFQATT and SNEGSKA (reference sequence). The CDR3 totals 13 residues. The CDR3 DNA sequence: TGCAGTGTTACGGACTTGAACCAAGAGGCCCAGTACTTC. Protein sequence: CSVTDLNQEAQYF.

This clonotype occurred many times. V is TRBV18 and J is TRBJ2-3, with D possibly called TRBD1 or TRBD2 (5 bases each). V was pared by 0 bases and J by 5 bases, with 9 bases between. The CDR3 is made up of 14 amino acids. Per germline, CDR1 KGHSH and CDR2 LQKENI. CDR3 coding DNA: TGTGCCAGCTCACCACCGGGTGGGGGAGATACGCAGTATTTT. It encodes CASSPPGGGDTQYF.

This clonotype has ten or more counts. The V and J genes are TRBV5-1 and TRBJ2-7; the D gene is possibly TRBD1 (6 bases). CDR3 length equals 13 residues. The germline V gene encodes CDR1 SGHRS and CDR2 YFSETQ. Trimming pared 0 bases from V and 4 bases from J, leaving 8 bases between. CDR3 residues: CASSLDRAYEQYF. DNA of the CDR3: TGCGCCAGCAGCTTGGACAGGGCATACGAGCAGTACTTC.

This clonotype was seen repeatedly, ten times or more. V and J are TRBV5-3 and TRBJ1-2, with 9 bases identical to TRBD1. TRBV5-3 is an ORF, and what it does is uncertain. J gave up 10 bases and V 8 bases, and 15 bases lay outside the gene matches. The CDR3 totals 14 residues. The CDR3 loop reads CASSRDRVDSDYTF. CDR3 nucleotide sequence: TGTGCCAGCTCCAGGGACAGGGTGGACTCCGACTACACCTTC.

This clonotype was detected once. A single base separates this from a much larger clone, so it may be a read error. This chain joins TRBV13 and TRBJ2-7; the D gene is possibly TRBD2 (5 bases). Germline loops: CDR1 PRHDT, CDR2 FYEKMQ (reference sequence). V was trimmed by 5 bases and J by 4 bases, leaving 9 bases between them. The CDR3 contains 12 residues. CDR3 bases: TGTGCCAGCAGCGTAGAGGGTTACGAGCAGTACTTC. This translates into CASSVEGYEQYF.

This clonotype was seen many times. This chain uses TRBV9 with TRBJ2-7, with a tentative D call TRBD1 (6 bases). Trimming removed 4 bases from V and 2 bases from J, with 10 bases in between. The V gene's germline CDR1 is SGDLS and CDR2 YYNGEE. The CDR3 has 13 residues. CDR3 coding DNA: TGTGCCAGCAGCCCAGGGGAGCCCTACGAGCAGTACTTC. Its translation is CASSPGEPYEQYF.

The count of this clonotype is one. The chain is built from TRBV11-2 and TRBJ2-5; TRBD1 is a possible D gene (5 bases). This CDR3 contains 15 residues. V was cut by 1 base and J by 1 base, with 10 bases left in between. Germline V gene lookup returns CDR1 SGHAT and CDR2 FQNNGV. CDR3 residues: CASSLGYRFQETQYF. CDR3 nucleotide sequence: TGTGCCAGCAGCTTAGGGTACAGGTTCCAAGAGACCCAGTACTTC.

There are a few counts of this clonotype. The rearrangement links TRBV5-4 to TRBJ2-1; 10 positions agree with TRBD2. Germline V CDR1 and CDR2: SGHNT, YYREEE (reference sequence). CDR3 length: 16 amino acids. V lost 4 bases and J lost 8; bases outside the gene matches: 12. The CDR3 bases are TGTGCCAGCAGCCCCGAAGCGGGAGGGCCGGGGGATGAGCAGTTCTTC. Encoded protein: CASSPEAGGPGDEQFF.

This clonotype has at least ten counts. The CDR3 DNA is TGTGCCAGCAGCGTAGCGGTGTCAGGCTACGAGCAGTACTTC. Amino acids: CASSVAVSGYEQYF. This chain links TRBV9 with TRBJ2-7, with D unresolved. Germline V CDR1 and CDR2: SGDLS, YYNGEE. The CDR3 totals 14 residues. V lost 0 bases to trimming and J lost 3 bases, with 10 bases between them. The complete variable domain, with remaining parts taken from reference TRBV9 and TRBJ2-7, reads DSGVTQTPKHLITATGQRVTLRCSPRSGDLSVYWYQQSLDQGLQFLIQYYNGEERAKGNILERFSAQQFPDLHSELNLSSLELGDSALYFCASSVAVSGYEQYFGPGTRLTVT.

V usage is TRBV6-1 and J usage is TRBJ2-1; D call uncertain. The CDR3 totals 12 residues. CDR1 is MNHNS, CDR2 SASEGT, per germline. The V gene lost 10 bases and the J gene lost 2 bases, with 9 bases spanning the gap. The CDR3 nucleotides are TGTGCCACCCGGGCCACCTACAATGAGCAGTTCTTC. Protein product: CATRATYNEQFF.

This clonotype occurred many times. The chain combines TRBV2 with TRBJ2-7; TRBD2 might be the D (6 bases). The CDR3 is made up of 14 amino acids. Germline V gives CDR1 SNHLY, CDR2 FYNNEI. V lost 9 bases and J lost 2, with 17 bases in between. CDR3 loop: CARRQTGGPYEQYF. Written as DNA, the CDR3 is TGTGCCAGAAGACAGACCGGGGGTCCCTACGAGCAGTACTTC.

This clonotype appeared many times. V usage is TRBV3-1 and J usage is TRBJ2-7, with TRBD2 matching over 7 bases. The ends lost 5 bases at V and 2 bases at J; junction bases unmatched: 12. The CDR3 is 16 amino acids. In germline, CDR1 is LGHDT, CDR2 YNNKEL (reference sequence). Here the CDR3 reads CASSDPPREGPYEQYF. The CDR3 region has the DNA TGTGCCAGCAGCGACCCCCCGAGGGAGGGCCCCTACGAGCAGTACTTC.

This clonotype occurred many times. The V call is TRBV5-5, the J call TRBJ2-7; D call uncertain. Trimming left V 0 bases short and J 5 bases short, with 6 bases between. Germline V gene data show CDR1 as SGHKS and CDR2 as YYEKEE (reference sequence). There are 12 residues in the CDR3. In DNA form, the CDR3 reads TGTGCCAGCAGCTTGGTGGACCACGAGCAGTACTTC. This translates into CASSLVDHEQYF.

A word on this clonotype: One junction end disagrees with the germline gene, perhaps due to a read error. V is TRBV19 and J is TRBJ1-5, with D perhaps matching TRBD1 (5 bases). The length of the CDR3 is 14 residues. CDR1 is LNHDA and CDR2 is SQIVND in the germline V gene (reference sequence). CDR3 region: CASSIGGANQPRHF. The DNA for the CDR3 is TGTGCCAGTAGTATTGGCGGGGCGAATCAGCCCCGGCATTTT.

About this clonotype itself: This clone may be a read error of a much larger clone one base away. The chain is built from TRBV4-2 and TRBJ2-7; D ambiguous. CDR3 length: 14 residues. Germline V gene sequence: CDR1 LGHNA, CDR2 YNFKEQ. CDR3 amino acids: CTSSQEVLSYEQYF. The CDR3 bases are TGTACCAGCAGCCAAGAAGTGCTATCCTACGAGCAGTACTTC.

This clonotype was detected ten times or more. The chain has TRBV7-2 and TRBJ1-1; 8 bases align to TRBD1. Per the germline V gene, CDR1 is SGHTA and CDR2 is FQGNSA. There are 13 residues in the CDR3. V was clipped by 6 bases and J by 5 bases; unmatched bases: 5. CDR3: CASRFTGGTEAFF. The CDR3 DNA reads as TGTGCCAGCAGGTTCACAGGGGGTACTGAAGCTTTCTTT.

This clonotype was counted at least ten times. This chain joins TRBV9 and TRBJ1-1, with 9 bases lining up with TRBD1. The CDR3 is made up of 13 amino acids. Germline V lookup: CDR1 SGDLS, CDR2 YYNGEE. V was pared by 2 bases and J by 5 bases, with 1 base of the junction left unmatched. The CDR3 region is CASSVTGGTEAFF. As DNA, the CDR3 is TGTGCCAGCAGCGTGACAGGGGGAACTGAAGCTTTCTTT.

The chain couples TRBV12-3 or TRBV12-4 to TRBJ1-5, with D possibly TRBD1 on 5 matching bases. The ends were cut back, 3 bases at V and 4 bases at J, with 10 bases in the middle. The CDR3 is 14 amino acids. The CDR3 reads CASSLGLLNQPQHF. For the CDR3, the DNA is TGTGCCAGCAGTTTGGGACTGCTGAATCAGCCCCAGCATTTT.

This clonotype has at least ten counts. The V call is TRBV3-2, the J call TRBJ2-6. TRBV3-2 constitutes a pseudogene. The CDR3 spans 17 residues. The CDR3 nucleotides read TGTGCCAGCAGCCAAGGACCCGTTGACTCTGGGGCCAACGTCCTGACTTTC. Translating gives CASSQGPVDSGANVLTF.

This clonotype was seen at least ten times. The gene calls are TRBV4-1 and TRBJ1-1; the D gene is possibly TRBD1 (5 bases). There are 14 residues in the CDR3. V lost 3 bases to trimming and J lost 2 bases, with 10 bases between them. Per the germline V gene, CDR1 is MGHRA and CDR2 is YSYEKL. This CDR3 reads CASSQRGGNTEAFF. The CDR3 region has the DNA TGCGCCAGCAGCCAGAGGGGTGGCAACACTGAAGCTTTCTTT.

Only one count was recorded for this clonotype. A much larger clonotype is one base distant, so this may be a read error. J is TRBJ1-1 and V is TRBV29-1; D gene uncertain. The CDR3 contains 12 residues. Germline CDR1 SQVTM, CDR2 ANQGSEA. This CDR3 is CGVESSRREAFF. CDR3 coding DNA: TGCGGCGTTGAAAGTTCACGCAGGGAAGCTTTCTTT.